This T cell receptor (beta chain) was sequenced for a study of blood T cell repertoires in COVID-19. Germline assignment: CDR1 SNHLY and CDR2 FYNNEI. The CDR3 length is 14 residues. The J segment lost 6 bases and the V segment lost 7 bases, leaving 3 bases of the junction unmatched. Assay used: immunoSEQ multiplex PCR; TCRdb lists only in-frame clones, some missing. The data contain approximately 100,000 clones, about 89% of them seen just once; the ten biggest clones take up roughly 12%. The chain recombines TRBV2 with TRBJ2-2, with 12 bases identical to TRBD1. This TCR came from a woman between 25 and 40 years old with acute or convalescent COVID-19. Sequenced input: peripheral blood. The CDR3 DNA is TGTGCCAGCACCGGGACAGGGGGCCCCGGGGAGCTGTTTTTT. Residues: CASTGTGGPGELFF.